Given below is one T cell receptor (beta chain) in context. Its target is unknown. The data derive from a study of beta chain features in type 1 diabetes. The CDR3 runs 15 residues. The V gene's germline CDR1 is LNHDA and CDR2 SQIVND (reference sequence). The germline V and J ends were trimmed by 1 base and 6 bases, with 13 bases remaining between them. Overall study results and limits: There was a moderate but significant shortening of TCRB CDR3s in all four CD4+ subsets of Type 1 diabetes patients.

Reverse transcribing all isolated RNA meant expressed TCRB transcripts were sequenced. Generated by immunoSEQ multiplex PCR, the TCRdb table keeps only in-frame clones and is missing some. This sample has roughly 350,000 clones, with around 9.6% found just once. The sequenced material came from central memory CD4+ T cells from blood. The V gene is TRBV19, the J gene TRBJ1-5, with D tentatively TRBD1 (5 bases). The source of this sequence is a man aged 30 to 39 with type 1 diabetes. The CDR3 region has the DNA TGTGCCAGTAGTATAGGGGGCAGCGGGAGTCAGCCCCAGCATTTT. Residues: CASSIGGSGSQPQHF.